The 22 T cell receptor beta chains below come from one sample, sequenced in a study of OX40 agonist ivuxolimab in advanced cancers. Assay used: immunoSEQ multiplex PCR; TCRdb lists only in-frame clones, some missing. The repertoire holds under 60,000 clones, with approximately 90% as singletons. The sequenced sample was CD4+ or CD8+ T cells sorted from blood, obtained in a trial of the OX40 agonist ivuxolimab. These receptors were obtained from an adult with an advanced solid tumor such as melanoma, head and neck, liver or kidney cancer.

The chain is built from TRBV10-3 and TRBJ1-2; a weak D match, TRBD1 (5 bases). CDR3 length equals 13 residues. Trimming left V 4 bases short and J 3 bases short, with 9 bases between. Looked up from germline, CDR1 is ENHRY and CDR2 is SYGVKD. For the CDR3, the DNA is TGTGCCATCAGTGGGGGCGGGGACTATGGCTACACCTTC. Its translation is CAISGGGDYGYTF.

In its sample, this clone was seen a few times. J is TRBJ2-7 and V is TRBV2; D may be TRBD2 (5 bases). With 5 bases removed from V and 2 bases from J, the gap between germline ends came to 10 bases. This CDR3 has 13 amino acids. The germline V gene has CDR1 SNHLY and CDR2 FYNNEI. The CDR3 coding sequence is TGTGCCAGCAGTAGGGAGAGTACCTACGAGCAGTACTTC. It yields the protein CASSRESTYEQYF.

CDR3: CATGGVFSYNEQFF. CDR3 sequence (DNA): TGTGCCACCGGGGGGGTCTTCTCCTACAATGAGCAGTTCTTC. The chain combines TRBV15 with TRBJ2-1, with 7 bases that match TRBD2. The CDR3 loop spans 14 amino acids. After removal of 8 bases from V and 0 bases from J, the junction contained 4 bases not matched to a gene. The germline V gene has CDR1 LNHNV and CDR2 YYDKDF (reference sequence).

This chain joins TRBV21-1 and TRBJ2-2; the table's D gene call, TRBD2, was not cross checked with the DNA. TRBV21-1 is marked as a pseudogene. This CDR3 has 18 amino acids. This chain's CDR3 is CASSSRGSGRANTGELFF. CDR3 bases: TGTGCCAGCAGCTCTAGAGGTAGCGGGAGGGCCAACACCGGGGAGCTGTTTTTT.

The rearrangement joins TRBV23-1 to TRBJ1-4; D is undetermined. TRBV23-1 is classed as an ORF, of uncertain function. The CDR3 runs 13 residues. Trimming took off 1 base at V and 8 bases at J, with 8 bases between the two ends. In DNA, the CDR3 is TGCGCCAGCAGTCAATACCCCGGGGAAAAACTGTTTTTT. This encodes CASSQYPGEKLFF.

In DNA, the CDR3 is TGTGCCAGCCCTAATTGGGGGGGGGCCAACGTCCTGACTTTC. It encodes CASPNWGGANVLTF. This sequence joins TRBV5-8 and TRBJ2-6, with D perhaps being TRBD1 or TRBD2 (5 bases each). The CDR3 spans 14 residues. V gave up 7 bases and J gave up 4 bases, with 12 bases separating them. Germline V gene data show CDR1 as SGHTS and CDR2 as YDEGEE. Supplemented by reference TRBV5-8 and TRBJ2-6, the full variable domain reads EAGVTQSPTHLIKTRGQQATLRCSPISGHTSVYWYQQALGLGLQFLLWYDEGEERNRGNFPPRFSGRQFPNYSSELNVNALELEDSALYLCASPNWGGANVLTFGAGSRLTVL.

The chain employs TRBV19 and TRBJ2-6; D may be TRBD1 (6 bases). CDR3 length equals 17 residues. The germline CDR1 and CDR2 sequences are LNHDA and SQIVND (reference sequence). The V gene lost 9 bases and the J gene lost 3 bases, with 21 bases spanning the gap. The CDR3 sequence: CASTTWGLLGGANVLTF. CDR3 nucleotide sequence: TGTGCCAGCACTACGTGGGGGCTCCTCGGTGGGGCCAACGTCCTGACTTTC. The full variable domain, completed using reference TRBV19 and TRBJ2-6, is DGGITQSPKYLFRKEGQNVTLSCEQNLNHDAMYWYRQDPGQGLRLIYYSQIVNDFQKGDIAEGYSVSREKKESFPLTVTSAQKNPTAFYLCASTTWGLLGGANVLTFGAGSRLTVL.

V usage is TRBV9 and J usage is TRBJ2-7; 8 nucleotides agree with TRBD2. The CDR3 covers 14 residues. In germline, CDR1 is SGDLS, CDR2 YYNGEE. V lost 3 bases, J lost 0 bases, and 2 bases stayed unmatched. CDR3 nucleotides: TGTGCCAGCAGCGCCACTAGCGGCTCCTACGAGCAGTACTTC. This sequence encodes CASSATSGSYEQYF.

V gene TRBV6-1 combines with J gene TRBJ1-5; 9 bases agree with TRBD1. Germline V lookup: CDR1 MNHNS, CDR2 SASEGT. V shed 1 base and J 3 bases; nucleotides not matched to a gene: 4. The length of the CDR3 is 16 residues. CDR3 coding DNA: TGTGCCAGCAGTGAAGTAGGGACAGGGAACAATCAGCCCCAGCATTTT. It yields the protein CASSEVGTGNNQPQHF.

The V and J genes are TRBV18 and TRBJ1-4; D uncertain. Germline V gene lookup returns CDR1 KGHSH and CDR2 LQKENI. The CDR3 is made up of 16 amino acids. The ends were cut back, 0 bases at V and 0 bases at J, with 8 bases in the middle. CDR3 in DNA: TGTGCCAGCTCACCACCGAACAGTGCAACTAATGAAAAACTGTTTTTT. Translation: CASSPPNSATNEKLFF. Full variable domain (missing parts from reference TRBV18 and TRBJ1-4): NAGVMQNPRHLVRRRGQEARLRCSPMKGHSHVYWYRQLPEEGLKFMVYLQKENIIDESGMPKERFSAEFPKEGPSILRIQQVVRGDSAAYFCASSPPNSATNEKLFFGSGTQLSVL.

This clone was counted once. The rearrangement uses TRBV18 and TRBJ2-3, with 10 nucleotides matching TRBD2. V was pared by 3 bases and J by 6 bases, with 6 bases of the junction left unmatched. CDR3 length: 15 residues. Per the germline V gene, CDR1 is KGHSH and CDR2 is LQKENI. The CDR3 protein is CASSPSGRGRDTQYF. In DNA, the CDR3 is TGTGCCAGCTCACCGAGCGGGAGGGGAAGGGATACGCAGTATTTT.

The chain has TRBV5-1 and TRBJ1-1, with D tentatively TRBD1 (5 bases). CDR3 length: 13 residues. The germline V and J ends were trimmed by 2 bases and 4 bases, with 9 bases remaining between them. The V gene's germline CDR1 is SGHRS and CDR2 YFSETQ. The CDR3 DNA follows: TGCGCCAGCAGCTTCGGGGGTGGCACTGAAGCTTTCTTT. Translating gives CASSFGGGTEAFF.

The genes are TRBV5-4 and TRBJ2-5; D is ambiguous. This CDR3 is built from 12 residues. Per the germline V gene, CDR1 is SGHNT and CDR2 is YYREEE (reference sequence). With 2 bases removed from V and 5 bases from J, the gap between germline ends came to 7 bases. In DNA, the CDR3 is TGTGCCAGCAGCTTCTACGGGGAGACCCAGTACTTC. This codes for CASSFYGETQYF.

The CDR3 sequence: CASSIGHRDTQYF. The CDR3 DNA reads TGTGCCAGTAGTATTGGACACAGGGATACGCAGTATTTT. The chain has TRBV19 and TRBJ2-3; D may be TRBD1 (5 bases). Trimming removed 3 bases from V and 6 bases from J, with 10 bases in between. CDR3 length: 13 residues. The germline gives CDR1 LNHDA, CDR2 SQIVND (reference sequence).

The chain has TRBV9 and TRBJ1-2; D is perhaps TRBD1 (5 bases). Trimming removed 4 bases from V and 8 bases from J, with 15 bases in between. Germline V gene data show CDR1 as SGDLS and CDR2 as YYNGEE. CDR3 length: 13 residues. CDR3 amino acids: CASSPYTGSGYTF. DNA for the CDR3: TGTGCCAGCAGCCCGTATACAGGATCCGGCTACACCTTC.

CDR3 nucleotides: TGCGCCAGCAGCCCACGGGCCTCTAACTATGGCTACACCTTC. This encodes CASSPRASNYGYTF. The chain joins TRBV4-1 to TRBJ1-2, with D unclear. Between the trimmed V and J ends, which lost 4 bases and 0 bases, there was a span of 9 bases. Germline V CDR1 and CDR2: MGHRA, YSYEKL. This CDR3 is 14 amino acids long.

CDR3 nucleotides: TGTGCCAGCAGGCGACAGTCCCCTAGCAATCAGCCCCAGCATTTT. Protein product: CASRRQSPSNQPQHF. This chain uses TRBV28 with TRBJ1-5, with D possibly TRBD1 on 5 matching bases. The CDR3 contains 15 residues. Germline CDR1 reads MDHEN; CDR2 reads SYDVKM. V lost 6 bases to trimming and J lost 0 bases, with 12 bases between them.

The gene calls are TRBV7-2 and TRBJ2-3; D might be TRBD1 (5 bases). The V end was cut by 3 bases, the J end by 2 bases, with 15 bases between. Per germline, CDR1 SGHTA and CDR2 FQGNSA. CDR3 size: 16 residues. CDR3 DNA: TGTGCCAGCAGCTTGCTTGACAGAGTCTTCACAGATACGCAGTATTTT. This gives the protein CASSLLDRVFTDTQYF.

The V and J genes are TRBV7-9 and TRBJ2-5; D might be TRBD1 (6 bases). Trimming removed 2 bases from V and 4 bases from J, with 8 bases in between. CDR1 and CDR2 from the germline V gene are SEHNR and FQNEAQ (reference sequence). The CDR3 runs 13 residues. CDR3 protein: CASSLTGSETQYF. The CDR3 DNA sequence: TGTGCCAGCAGCTTAACAGGGTCAGAGACCCAGTACTTC. The full variable domain, its missing parts supplied by reference TRBV7-9 and TRBJ2-5, is DTGVSQNPRHKITKRGQNVTFRCDPISEHNRLYWYRQTLGQGPEFLTYFQNEAQLEKSRLLSDRFSAERPKGSFSTLEIQRTEQGDSAMYLCASSLTGSETQYFGPGTRLLVL.

The V call is TRBV5-1, the J call TRBJ2-2; 13 bases fit TRBD2. The CDR3 totals 15 residues. CDR1 SGHRS and CDR2 YFSETQ come from the germline V gene. The junction had 5 bases not matched to a gene; V was cut back by 4 bases and J by 8 bases. CDR3 coding DNA: TGCGCCAGCAGCGGACTAGCGGGAGTACGAGGGGAGCTGTTTTTT. Its translation is CASSGLAGVRGELFF.

The rearrangement links TRBV28 to TRBJ1-2, with TRBD1 matching 7 bases. Germline lookup yields CDR1 MDHEN and CDR2 SYDVKM. V lost 5 bases to trimming and J lost 4 bases; unmatched junction nucleotides: 10. CDR3 length: 15 residues. The CDR3 DNA reads as TGTGCCAGCAGTCCACGACAGGGCACCCGCTATGGCTACACCTTC. This sequence encodes CASSPRQGTRYGYTF.

This rearrangement joins TRBV28 to TRBJ2-3; D is ambiguous. The CDR3 consists of 14 residues. The germline V gene has CDR1 MDHEN and CDR2 SYDVKM. Trimming pared 3 bases from V and 0 bases from J, leaving 7 bases between. This CDR3 reads CASSFLWSTDTQYF. CDR3 in DNA: TGTGCCAGCAGTTTTCTTTGGAGCACAGATACGCAGTATTTT.